This T cell receptor beta chain was documented in a study of beta chain features in type 1 diabetes (dated by TCRdb to between 2018 and 2020). Turning to the overall study: No differences in mean age, gender distribution, total cell number or subset yield were found between patients and healthy donors. A total of roughly 99 million sorted cells were examined across all samples, and the number of cells per subset was strongly correlated with RNA yield. In the study, recently diagnosed type 1 diabetes patients and matched healthy donors were compared on the TCRB repertoires of their sorted circulating CD4+ T cell subsets. Naive and central memory subsets were obtained from all 30 or so donors, but regulatory and stem cell-like memory subsets were isolated from only 8 patients and 8 healthy donors. Summary of the overall study and its limitations: The naive, central memory and regulatory TCRB repertoires appeared to resemble one another more closely among patients than among healthy donors. Type 1 diabetes patients showed a moderate but significant shortening of TCRB CDR3 length in all four CD4+ subsets. Only small numbers of individuals were included in the HLA sub-analyses, which left unresolved whether HLA type had any influence on TCRB rearrangement. Shorter templates might have been favored by PCR, but patient and control samples were amplified and corrected together, so both groups would have been affected equally by any skew. Sequencing cDNA rather than genomic DNA could over-represent highly expressing activated cells, although activation and CD3 levels did not differ between groups. At VDJ recombination sites, patients with type 1 diabetes made fewer insertions and deleted more nucleotides, a pattern implying thymic rearrangement abnormalities.

Each donor gave one peripheral blood draw, averaging approximately 0.12 L, which was collected into heparinised tubes. A BD FACSAria II was used to sort naive, central memory, regulatory and stem cell-like memory CD4+ T cells with a panel that included CD45RO, CCR7, CD25, CD127, CD95 and CD27. All sorted populations exceeded 95% purity. PBMCs were separated immediately by Lymphoprep density gradient centrifugation and were stained directly, without being cultured. To minimize batch effects, samples were stained and sorted in pairs, one healthy donor with one patient per experiment. The High Capacity cDNA Reverse Transcription Kit was used to reverse transcribe all of the isolated RNA, meaning that expressed TCRB transcripts were what got sequenced. Deep immunoSEQ sequencing was performed on naive, central memory and regulatory T cell samples, with an average of approximately 3.9 million total reads per sample. Sorted cells were lysed in RLT buffer, and RNA was extracted using DNase-treated RNeasy Micro or Mini kits according to cell number. To prevent cross-contamination, each cell subset was processed individually, whereas patient and healthy donor samples were processed jointly. TCRB sequences were amplified from cDNA with the immunoSEQ multiplex PCR, producing 87-bp fragments spanning the CDR3 region. The amplicons were sequenced using the Illumina HiSeq platform. In the original analysis: PCR bias was corrected computationally using synthetic template baselines, and reads within Hamming distance 2 were collapsed, with unmergeable singletons discarded. Reads were aligned against IMGT to assign V, D and J genes, CDR3 length and insertions or deletions at six rearrangement sites. Within each subset, clonotype counts were normalized to the number of sorted cells before true diversity and Gini coefficients were calculated with the tcR R package. The overlap coefficient, calculated on TCRB nucleotide sequences, was used to quantify repertoire sharing. As a proxy for the pre-selection repertoire, out-of-frame TCRB sequences from naive cells were analyzed. What TCRdb holds here is the immuneACCESS table cut down to in-frame rearrangements. Part of the clones is not present; checked against another copy, under half of the missing clones reflect an unresolved V gene, and the others are unexplained. Clone size and the V and J calls come from that table; the DNA yielded D and trimming. Recorded for this sample are hundreds of thousands of clones; around a sixth of them occurred a single time. Approximately 0.093% of the sample belongs to the ten largest clones.

V is cut by 2 bases and J by 0 bases, and the space between the germline ends is 9 bases. CDR1 SGHAT and CDR2 FQNNGV are derived from the germline V gene. From the cysteine up to the phenylalanine, the CDR3 has a length of 15 residues. Only CDR3 DNA is held: 45 bases, read in frame from base 1. This clone was observed a few times. It has no known antigen specificity. No much larger clonotype is one base removed from it; base qualities were not supplied. The sequence was obtained from a man between 18 and 29 years old in good health. The specimen was naive CD4+ T cells from blood. The intended sense of this specimen's cell subset or site label: true naive CD4+ T cells. This chain joins TRBV11-2 to TRBJ2-3; no D gene is confidently identified. The CDR3 reads CASSLFGPSTDTQYF. The nucleotide sequence is TGTGCCAGCAGCTTATTCGGACCCAGCACAGATACGCAGTATTTT.